The TCR beta chain described here comes from a study of human T cells and chemical hapten exposure. Study-level points and caveats: Clustering by CDR3 similarity yielded significantly more large clusters from expanded TCRs than controls. Counts of TCRs above 1 in 1000 frequency stayed unchanged with DPC sensitization.

As for this clonotype: As yet, its antigen is unknown.

Single cDNA molecules in the library carried unique molecular identifiers attached during preparation. MiXCR was run by TCRdb on the RACE reads, yielding one entry per CDR3 protein. The sample contains under 75,000 distinct CDR3 sequences, about 9% of which appear only once. The time point is: patch test 2, 6 weeks after DPC sensitization. Noted treatment: therapeutic diphenylcyclopropenone sensitization with weekly scalp DPC. Extraction of total RNA was performed on unfractionated whole blood. The V and J ends lost 7 bases and 6 bases, in that order; junction bases with no gene match: 5. This CDR3 contains 13 residues. CDR1 and CDR2 (germline): MNHNY, SVGAGI (reference sequence).

The V call is TRBV6-6, the J call TRBJ1-5; 8 bases align to TRBD1. The source is a woman between 50 and 59 years old with alopecia areata. Some clones in this sample may be carry-over from other donors' samples. Sample: whole blood, taken in connection with sensitization to the hapten diphenylcyclopropenone (DPC). CDR3 nucleotides: TGTGCCAGCAACGACAGGGGAGTTCAGCCCCAGCATTTT. It translates to CASNDRGVQPQHF.